This entry describes one TCR beta chain. Its antigen is as yet unknown. The data belong to a study of regulatory T cells in long-lasting Graves disease. Notes on the study in general: Preferential use of TRBV28, TRBJ1-2 and TRBJ2-5 was seen in persistent disease.

Arm-PCR of CDR3 regions and iRepertoire HTBI primers were the basis on which TCR beta libraries were built. MiXCR, run by TCRdb on the multiplex PCR reads, gives a single entry per CDR3 protein. The sample yields a few hundred thousand distinct CDR3 sequences, 12% seen once. The time point: newly diagnosed GD, antithyroid drugs for less than 3 months. Isolated PBMC RNA provided the starting material for the TCR library. The J segment lost 3 bases and the V segment lost 2 bases, leaving 7 bases of the junction unmatched. Germline CDR1 reads ENHRY; CDR2 reads SYGVKD. The CDR3 is 16 amino acids. These data were also filed under a second study, of T cells in Graves' hyperthyroidism and ophthalmopathy. That publication notes: Diagnosis of hyperthyroidism was new in patients aged 18 to 65, and its duration was under 2 months. Stable hyperthyroidism and ophthalmopathy were separated using 13 V-J signatures.

This TCR was sampled from a young woman with Graves disease. This sequence joins TRBV10-3 and TRBJ2-5, with 9 bases lining up with TRBD1. Sequenced material: peripheral blood mononuclear cells (PBMCs), taken at new diagnosis, from a patient treated with antithyroid drugs. CDR3 in amino acids: CAISEPGTGKEETQYF. The CDR3 bases are TGTGCCATCAGTGAGCCTGGGACAGGGAAAGAAGAGACCCAGTACTTC.